This TCR gamma chain was obtained from a study of gamma delta lymphoproliferative disorders and STAT genes (dated by TCRdb to between 2017 and 2018). Background for the entire study: Of the 9 Tgammadelta LGLL patients who were sequenced, symptomatic disease was observed in 4 and an indolent course was observed in 5. The LymphoTrack Dx TCRG Assay was used to prepare gamma-chain libraries from at least 50 ng of genomic DNA. The TCR-sequenced pilot group comprised some 10 Tgammadelta large granular lymphocyte leukemia patients and a couple of hepatosplenic T-cell lymphoma patients. Within a larger immunophenotypic and STAT-mutation study, TCR gamma and delta CDR3 repertoires were profiled by deep sequencing in Tgammadelta lymphoproliferative disease patients and healthy controls. Since no corresponding Invivoscribe delta assay was available, delta-chain libraries were prepared following the standard operating procedure of the EuroClonality-NGS working group. To confirm results, a couple of gamma-chain samples and all delta-chain samples were sequenced twice.

Germline trimming: 8 bases from V, 7 bases from J; junction bases outside gene matches: 12. Its CDR3 holds 13 amino acids, cysteine through phenylalanine. The read is trimmed to its CDR3 DNA, 39 bases read in frame from base 1. To note about this clone: The specificity of this receptor is unknown. Nothing much larger sits one base from this clone, and base qualities are not available.

Results the study describes overall, beyond this receptor: Control T cells were likely spread across varied maturation stages, whereas leukemic cells were skewed toward terminal effectors, which potentially limits comparisons between patients and controls. Nearly all major gamma and delta clonotypes of patients were found to be public, being shared with at least one healthy donor, and only a couple of gamma clonotypes were found to be private to disease. Major clones in indolent patients were dominated by Vgamma9-JgammaP and Vdelta2-Ddelta3-Jdelta1 rearrangements, whereas these rearrangements were absent in symptomatic patients, in whom less common gene combinations were used. It was noted by the authors that NGS specificity may be reduced at low frequencies, so confirmation of the public or private nature of leukemic clones is needed. When whole repertoires were clustered, gamma repertoires from patients formed a group apart from those of healthy controls, but delta repertoires showed no separation between the groups.

Both library preparation methods relied on multiplex PCR with primers aimed at conserved V and J regions of the TCR genes. Purified and pooled amplicons were sequenced on an Illumina MiSeq platform. From the authors' description of their analysis: V(D)J alignment, clonotype assembly and translation were handled by MiXCR, while functionality assessment and CDR3 repertoire analyses were done with VDJtools. CDR3 followed the IMGT definition, and analyses included only productive sequences that used functional genes, leaving out ORF genes and pseudogenes. A custom Python script searched for identical amino acid CDR3s of major clonotypes (frequency >=5%) across all patients and controls. To compare clonotype frequencies between patients and controls, a one-sided non-parametric Wilcoxon test was applied. Clonotypes were called again by TCRdb from the public reads via CATT, and duplicate nucleotide sequences were then merged into one entry. The V and J calls, along with clone size, are taken from TCRdb and not from the paper's own processing. This sample is represented by 2,000 to 2,500 gamma-chain clones; approximately 18% of them were singletons. The ten largest clones add up to over 50% of the sample.

For both patients and controls, peripheral blood mononuclear cells were isolated, and the genomic DNA from these cells was used for TCR sequencing. A median age of roughly 62 years was recorded for the sequenced patients, of whom 4 or 5 were male and roughly six were female. All patients came from a single hematology unit in Padova, Italy, and their diagnoses were reclassified as T-LGLL or HSTCL using the 2017 WHO criteria. Every patient sample was obtained either before therapy or while the patient was off therapy. This sequence uses TRGV10 and TRGJ1 or TRGJ2. The J gene comes from matching the DNA to germline here; TCRdb lacks it. TRGV10 is assigned to the ORF class and has an uncertain function. Source material: blood. This TCR came from a human donor with gamma-delta T-cell large granular lymphocyte leukemia. The CDR3 in this case is CAAWDPMGYKKLF. The bases are TGTGCTGCGTGGGATCCCATGGGGTATAAGAAACTCTTT.